This is a list of T cell receptor beta chains from one sample in a study of cytomegalovirus exposure and HLA in healthy donors. TCRdb's copy holds only in-frame clones and misses some; the assay was immunoSEQ multiplex PCR. Here the sample spans 150,000 to 200,000 clones, roughly 85% being singletons. Sample: PBMCs. All receptors come from a man aged 50 to 60 in good health and CMV-seropositive. The conserved cysteine and the conserved F or W are not part of the CDR3 here.

TRBJ1-5	TRBV28	ASSSLEGPYSNQPQH
TRBJ2-3	TRBV5-1	ASSFLAGGFSTDTQY
TRBJ1-6	TRBV19	ASKEGSNSPLH
TRBJ1-5	TRBV19	ASRFRDSPFNSNQPQH
TRBJ2-1	TRBV7-3	ASSPGYGGAHEQF
TRBJ1-1	TRBV27	ATSGSNTEAF
TRBJ2-7	TRBV28	ASKSEQPRYEQY
TRBJ2-1	TRBV19	ASNREGNEQF
TRBJ2-7	TRBV19	ASSIGTGSIPYEQY
TRBJ1-1	TRBV19	AGKPTGGFTRRNMNTEAF
TRBJ2-2	TRBV5-1	ASSWGTANTGELF
TRBJ1-1	TRBV14	ASSHRPGTGKLNTEAF
TRBJ1-1	TRBV29-1	SVPGQGETEAF
TRBJ2-6	TRBV11-2	ASSSRAGVGSGANVLT
TRBJ2-6	TRBV18	ASSPVAGANVLT
TRBJ2-7	TRBV4-3	ASSQKGTATYEQY
TRBJ1-6	TRBV16	ASSQSKGVGSPLH
TRBJ2-3	TRBV5-1	ASSTFRGGRDTQY
TRBJ2-1	TRBV7-2	ASSLVQLAGNEQF
TRBJ1-2	TRBV19	ASRTSTGFGYT
TRBJ2-5	TRBV27	ASSFRGWETQY
TRBJ2-5	TRBV4-1	ASSRDDRGRDQY
TRBJ2-1	TRBV5-8	ASRPGTSGGINEQF
TRBJ1-1	TRBV6-4	ASSGFRGDAF
TRBJ2-7	TRBV29-1	SVLLRTGRSSYEQY
TRBJ2-7	TRBV28	ASSLPPDRDEQY
TRBJ2-3	TRBV6-4	ASSDSGGTGPDTQY
TRBJ1-4	TRBV5-1	ASSSGRVGEKLF
TRBJ1-2	TRBV13	ASSLGEGHTNYGYT
TRBJ2-3	TRBV13	ASSLTSGGLREESDTQY
TRBJ2-4	TRBV15	ATSSRRDIGVIQY